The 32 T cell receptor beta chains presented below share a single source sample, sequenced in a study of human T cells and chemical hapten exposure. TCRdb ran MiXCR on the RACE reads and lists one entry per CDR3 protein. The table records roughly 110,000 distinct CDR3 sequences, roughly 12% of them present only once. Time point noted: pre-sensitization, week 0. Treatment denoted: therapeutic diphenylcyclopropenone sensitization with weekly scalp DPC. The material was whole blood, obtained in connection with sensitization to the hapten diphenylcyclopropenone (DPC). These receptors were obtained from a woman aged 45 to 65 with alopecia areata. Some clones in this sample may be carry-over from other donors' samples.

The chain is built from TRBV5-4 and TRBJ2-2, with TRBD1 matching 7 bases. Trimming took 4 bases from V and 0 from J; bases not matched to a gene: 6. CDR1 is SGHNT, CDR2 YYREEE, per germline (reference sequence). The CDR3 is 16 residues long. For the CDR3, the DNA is TGTGCCAGCAGCACGGGACAGCCTACGAACACCGGGGAGCTGTTTTTT. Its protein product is CASSTGQPTNTGELFF.

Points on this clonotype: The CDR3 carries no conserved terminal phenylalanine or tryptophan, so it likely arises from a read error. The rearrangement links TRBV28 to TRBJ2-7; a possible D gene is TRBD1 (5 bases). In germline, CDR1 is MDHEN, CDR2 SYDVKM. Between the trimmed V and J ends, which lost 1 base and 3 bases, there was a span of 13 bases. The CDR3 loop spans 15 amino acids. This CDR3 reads CASSLSSSGNYEQYS. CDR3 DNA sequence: TGTGCCAGCAGTTTATCCTCCTCAGGGAACTACGAGCAGTACTCC.

The CDR3 reads CASRWGPETQYF. The CDR3 DNA is TGTGCCAGCAGGTGGGGCCCAGAGACCCAGTACTTC. The genes are TRBV12-3 or TRBV12-4 and TRBJ2-5, with D possibly matching TRBD1 (5 bases). V was pared by 6 bases and J by 4 bases, with 9 bases between. CDR3 length: 12 amino acids.

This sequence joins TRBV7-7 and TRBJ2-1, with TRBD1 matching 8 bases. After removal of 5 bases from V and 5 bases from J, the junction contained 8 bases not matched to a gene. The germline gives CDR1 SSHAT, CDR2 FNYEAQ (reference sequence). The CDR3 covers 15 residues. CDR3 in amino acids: CASSPETGGHNEQFF. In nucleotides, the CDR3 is TGTGCCAGCAGCCCCGAAACAGGGGGGCACAATGAGCAGTTCTTC.

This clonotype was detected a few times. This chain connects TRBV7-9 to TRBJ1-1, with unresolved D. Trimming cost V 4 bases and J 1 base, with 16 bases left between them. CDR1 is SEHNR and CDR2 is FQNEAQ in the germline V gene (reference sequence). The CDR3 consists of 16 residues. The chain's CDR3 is CASSSPTLIQNTEAFF. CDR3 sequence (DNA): TGTGCCAGCAGCTCCCCCACCCTAATTCAGAACACTGAAGCTTTCTTT.

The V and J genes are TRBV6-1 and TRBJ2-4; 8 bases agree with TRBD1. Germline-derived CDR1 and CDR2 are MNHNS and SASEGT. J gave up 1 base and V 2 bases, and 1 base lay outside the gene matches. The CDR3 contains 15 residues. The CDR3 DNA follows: TGTGCCAGCAGTGAACAGGGGGCGGCCAAAAACATTCAGTACTTC. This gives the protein CASSEQGAAKNIQYF.

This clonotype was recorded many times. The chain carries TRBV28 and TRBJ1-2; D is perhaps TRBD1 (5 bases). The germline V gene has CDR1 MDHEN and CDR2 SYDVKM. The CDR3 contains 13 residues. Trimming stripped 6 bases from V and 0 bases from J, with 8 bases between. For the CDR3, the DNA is TGTGCCAGCAGCTTAGGGGCTAACTATGGCTACACCTTC. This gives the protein CASSLGANYGYTF.

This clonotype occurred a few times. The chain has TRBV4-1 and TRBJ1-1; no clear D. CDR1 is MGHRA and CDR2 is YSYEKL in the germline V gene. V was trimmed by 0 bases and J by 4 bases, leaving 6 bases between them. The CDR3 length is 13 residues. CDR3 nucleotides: TGCGCCAGCAGCCAAGATGTCCGCACTGAAGCTTTCTTT. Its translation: CASSQDVRTEAFF.

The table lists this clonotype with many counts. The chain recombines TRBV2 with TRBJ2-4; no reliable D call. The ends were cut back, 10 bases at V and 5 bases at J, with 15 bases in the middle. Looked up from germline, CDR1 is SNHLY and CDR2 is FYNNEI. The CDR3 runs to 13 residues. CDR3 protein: CATTEERENIQYF. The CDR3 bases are TGTGCCACCACAGAAGAGAGAGAAAACATTCAGTACTTC.

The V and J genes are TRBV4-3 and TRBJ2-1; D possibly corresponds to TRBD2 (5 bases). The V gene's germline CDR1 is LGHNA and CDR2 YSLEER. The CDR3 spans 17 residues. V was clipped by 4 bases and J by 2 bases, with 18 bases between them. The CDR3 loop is CASSPKSGNTPYNEQFF. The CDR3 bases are TGCGCCAGCAGCCCCAAATCGGGGAATACACCCTACAATGAGCAGTTCTTC.

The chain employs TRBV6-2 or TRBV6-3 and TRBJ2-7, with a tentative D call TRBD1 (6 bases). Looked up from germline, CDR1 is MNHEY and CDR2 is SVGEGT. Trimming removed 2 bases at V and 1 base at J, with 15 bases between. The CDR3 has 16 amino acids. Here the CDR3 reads CASSYVPRDNSYEQYF. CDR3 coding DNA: TGTGCCAGCAGTTACGTTCCCCGGGACAATTCCTACGAGCAGTACTTC.

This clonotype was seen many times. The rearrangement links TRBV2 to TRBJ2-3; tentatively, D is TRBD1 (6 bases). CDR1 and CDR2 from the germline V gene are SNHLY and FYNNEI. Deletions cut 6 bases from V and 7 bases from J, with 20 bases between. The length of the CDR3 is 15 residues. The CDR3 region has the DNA TGTGCCAGCAGCGCCCTTACGACAGGAACTAATACGCAGTATTTT. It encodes CASSALTTGTNTQYF. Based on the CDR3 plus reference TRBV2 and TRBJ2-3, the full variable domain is EPEVTQTPSHQVTQMGQEVILRCVPISNHLYFYWYRQILGQKVEFLVSFYNNEISEKSEIFDDQFSVERPDGSNFTLKIRSTKLEDSAMYFCASSALTTGTNTQYFGPGTRLTVL.

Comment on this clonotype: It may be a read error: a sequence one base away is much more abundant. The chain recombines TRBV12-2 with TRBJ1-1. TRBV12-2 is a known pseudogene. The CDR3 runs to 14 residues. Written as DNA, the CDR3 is TGTGCAAGTCGCTTAGAGTTGGCAGACACTGAAGCTTTCTTT. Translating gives CASRLELADTEAFF.

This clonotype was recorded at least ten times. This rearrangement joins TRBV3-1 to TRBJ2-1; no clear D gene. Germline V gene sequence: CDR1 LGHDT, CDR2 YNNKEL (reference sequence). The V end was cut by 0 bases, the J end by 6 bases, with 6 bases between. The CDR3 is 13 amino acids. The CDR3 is CASSQDFLNEQFF. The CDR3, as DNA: TGTGCCAGCAGCCAAGATTTTCTCAATGAGCAGTTCTTC.

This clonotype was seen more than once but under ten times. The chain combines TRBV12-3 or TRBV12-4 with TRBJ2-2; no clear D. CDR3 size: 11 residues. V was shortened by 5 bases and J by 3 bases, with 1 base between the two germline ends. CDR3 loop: CASSHTGELFF. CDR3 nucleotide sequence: TGTGCCAGCAGTCACACCGGGGAGCTGTTTTTT.

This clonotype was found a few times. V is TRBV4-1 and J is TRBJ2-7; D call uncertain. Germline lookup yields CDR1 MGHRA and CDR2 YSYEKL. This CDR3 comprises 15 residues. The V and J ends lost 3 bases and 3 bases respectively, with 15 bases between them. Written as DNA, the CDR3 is TGCGCCAGCAGCCAGTATGAAACGGGTTACTACGAGCAGTACTTC. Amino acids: CASSQYETGYYEQYF.

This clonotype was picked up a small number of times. CDR3 residues: CASSPGSIGQPQHF. For the CDR3, the DNA is TGTGCCAGCAGCCCAGGGAGTATTGGTCAGCCCCAGCATTTT. This sequence joins TRBV12-3 or TRBV12-4 and TRBJ1-5, with a tentative D call TRBD1 (5 bases). The CDR3 consists of 14 residues. V was clipped by 6 bases and J by 6 bases, with 15 bases between them.

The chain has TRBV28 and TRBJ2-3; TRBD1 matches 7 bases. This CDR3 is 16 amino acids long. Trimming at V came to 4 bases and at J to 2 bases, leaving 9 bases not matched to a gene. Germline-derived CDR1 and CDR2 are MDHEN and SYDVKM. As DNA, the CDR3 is TGTGCCAGCAGTTATGGCAGGGGGTTTGACACAGATACGCAGTATTTT. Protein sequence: CASSYGRGFDTDTQYF.

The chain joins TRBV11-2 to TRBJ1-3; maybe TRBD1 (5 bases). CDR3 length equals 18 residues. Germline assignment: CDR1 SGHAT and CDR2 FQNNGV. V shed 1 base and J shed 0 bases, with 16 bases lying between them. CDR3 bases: TGTGCCAGCAGCTTAGGAGATGCGGGACCCTACTCTGGAAACACCATATATTTT. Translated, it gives CASSLGDAGPYSGNTIYF.

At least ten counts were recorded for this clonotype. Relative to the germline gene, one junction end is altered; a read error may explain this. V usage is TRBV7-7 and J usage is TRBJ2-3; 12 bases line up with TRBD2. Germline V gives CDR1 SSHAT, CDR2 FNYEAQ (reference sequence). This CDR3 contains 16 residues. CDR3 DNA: TGTGCTAGCAGCTTAGGACTAGCGGGGAGCACAGATACGCAGTATTTT. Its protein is CASSLGLAGSTDTQYF.

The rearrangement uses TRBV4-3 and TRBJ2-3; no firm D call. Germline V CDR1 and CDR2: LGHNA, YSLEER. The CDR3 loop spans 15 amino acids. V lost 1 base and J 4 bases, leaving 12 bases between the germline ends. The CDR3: CASSQGNSRSDTQYF. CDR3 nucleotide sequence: TGCGCCAGCAGCCAAGGTAACTCCAGGTCAGATACGCAGTATTTT.

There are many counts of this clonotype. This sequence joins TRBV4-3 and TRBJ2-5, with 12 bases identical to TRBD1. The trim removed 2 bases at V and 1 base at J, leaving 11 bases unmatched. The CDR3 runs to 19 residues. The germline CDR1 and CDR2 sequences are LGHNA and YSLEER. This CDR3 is CASSQHSGTGGGSQETQYF. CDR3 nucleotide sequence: TGCGCCAGCAGCCAACACTCCGGGACAGGGGGCGGGAGCCAAGAGACCCAGTACTTC.

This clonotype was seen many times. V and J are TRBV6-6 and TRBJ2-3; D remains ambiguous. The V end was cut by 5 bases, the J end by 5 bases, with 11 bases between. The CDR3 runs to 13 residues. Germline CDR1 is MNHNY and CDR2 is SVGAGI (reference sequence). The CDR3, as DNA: TGTGCCAGCAGTCACCAAAACCTAGATACGCAGTATTTT. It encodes CASSHQNLDTQYF.

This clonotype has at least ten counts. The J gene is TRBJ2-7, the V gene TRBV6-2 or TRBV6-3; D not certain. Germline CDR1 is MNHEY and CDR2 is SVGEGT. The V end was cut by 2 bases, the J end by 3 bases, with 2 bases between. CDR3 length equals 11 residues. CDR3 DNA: TGTGCCAGCAGTTACCTCTACGAGCAGTACTTC. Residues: CASSYLYEQYF.

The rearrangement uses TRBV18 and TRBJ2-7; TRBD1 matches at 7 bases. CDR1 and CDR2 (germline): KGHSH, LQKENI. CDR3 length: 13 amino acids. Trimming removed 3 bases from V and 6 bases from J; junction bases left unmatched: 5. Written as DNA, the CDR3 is TGTGCCAGCTCACCTACAGGGGAACTCGAGCAGTACTTC. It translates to CASSPTGELEQYF.

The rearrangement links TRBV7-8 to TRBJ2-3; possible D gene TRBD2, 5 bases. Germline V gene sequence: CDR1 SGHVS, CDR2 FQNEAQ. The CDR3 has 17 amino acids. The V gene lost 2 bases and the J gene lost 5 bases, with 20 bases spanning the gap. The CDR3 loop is CASSLTPPVAGGDTQYF. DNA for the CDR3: TGTGCCAGCAGCTTAACCCCCCCGGTGGCAGGAGGAGATACGCAGTATTTT.

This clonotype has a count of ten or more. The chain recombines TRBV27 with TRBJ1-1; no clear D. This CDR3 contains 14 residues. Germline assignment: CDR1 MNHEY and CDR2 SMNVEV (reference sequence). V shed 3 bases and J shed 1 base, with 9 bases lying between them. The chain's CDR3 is CASSFGGSNTEAFF. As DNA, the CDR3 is TGTGCCAGCAGTTTTGGTGGGTCGAACACTGAAGCTTTCTTT.

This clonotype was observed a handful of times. CDR3 coding DNA: TGTGCCAGCACTCGGACAGGGAGCATATACGAGCAGTACTTC. Its protein product is CASTRTGSIYEQYF. This chain connects TRBV12-3 or TRBV12-4 to TRBJ2-7, with 8 positions matching TRBD1. The junction had 9 bases not matched to a gene; V was cut back by 7 bases and J by 4 bases. This CDR3 has 14 residues.

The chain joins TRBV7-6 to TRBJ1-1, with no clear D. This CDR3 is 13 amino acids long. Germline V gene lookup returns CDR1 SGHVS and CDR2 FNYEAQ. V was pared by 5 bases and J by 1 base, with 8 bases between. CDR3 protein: CASSQNRNTEAFF. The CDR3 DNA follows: TGTGCCAGCAGCCAGAACAGGAACACTGAAGCTTTCTTT.

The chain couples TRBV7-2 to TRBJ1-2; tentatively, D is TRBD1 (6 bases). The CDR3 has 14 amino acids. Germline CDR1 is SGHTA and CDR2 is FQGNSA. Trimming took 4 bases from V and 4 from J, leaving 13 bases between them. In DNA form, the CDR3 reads TGTGCCAGCAGCTCTGAAGGACAGAGCTATGGCTACACCTTC. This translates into CASSSEGQSYGYTF.

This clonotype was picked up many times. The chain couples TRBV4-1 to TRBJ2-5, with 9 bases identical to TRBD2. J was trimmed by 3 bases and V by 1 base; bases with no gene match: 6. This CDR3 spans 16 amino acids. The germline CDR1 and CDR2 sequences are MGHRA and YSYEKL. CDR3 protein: CASSQALAGSKETQYF. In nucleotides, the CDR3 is TGCGCCAGCAGCCAAGCTCTAGCGGGAAGTAAAGAGACCCAGTACTTC.

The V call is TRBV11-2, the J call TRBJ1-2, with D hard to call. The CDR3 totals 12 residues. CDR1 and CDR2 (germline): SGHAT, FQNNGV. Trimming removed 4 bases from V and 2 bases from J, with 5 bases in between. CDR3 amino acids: CASSSMNYGYTF. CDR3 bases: TGTGCCAGCAGCTCGATGAACTATGGCTACACCTTC.